In its sample, the clone carrying this T cell receptor (beta chain) was seen a few times. This entry belongs to a study of cytomegalovirus exposure and HLA in healthy donors. Study at large: Previous work identified roughly 120 million unique TCR beta sequences from around 180 million T cells.

The CDR3 is 15 amino acids. V dropped 4 bases and J dropped 0; count of bases not matched to a gene: 3. Per germline, CDR1 MNHNS and CDR2 SASEGT. PCR amplification relied on 60 Vbeta primers (plus 13 Jbeta primers). The data were produced by immunoSEQ multiplex PCR, yet TCRdb's version contains in-frame clones alone and is incomplete. Of about 110,000 clones listed, about four fifths were seen once; the top ten hold 22%. The sample consisted of PBMCs. This receptor was taken from a man younger than 45 in good health and CMV-seropositive. The chain is built from TRBV6-1 and TRBJ2-3; 8 bases align to TRBD2. The CDR3 sequence is CASSGAGVSTDTQYF. The CDR3 nucleotides read TGTGCCAGCAGTGGAGCGGGAGTGAGCACAGATACGCAGTATTTT.